The entry that follows covers one TCR beta chain sequence. Its antigen is unknown. The sample belongs to a study of OX40 agonist ivuxolimab in advanced cancers. Overall study findings and caveats: Relative to CD4+ cells, CD8+ T cells on average had more expanded clones. CD4+ and CD8+ T cells in blood underwent clonal expansion by week 6 at 0.1 to 3.0 mg/kg. Which antigen the expanded peripheral T cells recognized is unknown.

Libraries were prepared by immunoSEQ multiplex PCR; TCRdb keeps only in-frame clonotypes and omits some of them. The table includes approximately 70,000 clones, 90% to 95% detected once. This TCR derives from an adult with an advanced solid tumor such as melanoma, head and neck, liver or kidney cancer. The starting material was CD4+ or CD8+ T cells sorted from blood, obtained in a trial of the OX40 agonist ivuxolimab.

This CDR3 is CASSPRRADTGELFF. The CDR3 DNA follows: TGTGCCAGCTCACCACGAAGGGCCGACACCGGGGAGCTGTTTTTT. The chain combines TRBV18 with TRBJ2-2; D not certain. V was shortened by 1 base and J by 3 bases, with 9 bases between the two germline ends. The CDR3 spans 15 residues. Per the germline V gene, CDR1 is KGHSH and CDR2 is LQKENI.